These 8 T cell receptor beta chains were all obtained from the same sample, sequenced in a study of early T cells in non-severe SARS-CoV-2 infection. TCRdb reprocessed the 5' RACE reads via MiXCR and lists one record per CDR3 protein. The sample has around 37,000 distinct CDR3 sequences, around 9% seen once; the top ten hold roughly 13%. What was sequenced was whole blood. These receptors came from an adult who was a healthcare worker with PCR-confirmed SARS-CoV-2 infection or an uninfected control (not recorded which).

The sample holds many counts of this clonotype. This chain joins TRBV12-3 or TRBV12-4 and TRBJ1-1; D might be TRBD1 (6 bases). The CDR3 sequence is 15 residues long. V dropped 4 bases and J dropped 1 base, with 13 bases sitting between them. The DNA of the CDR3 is TGTGCCAGCAGTTCCTCCTCGACAGGGAACACTGAAGCTTTCTTT. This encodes CASSSSSTGNTEAFF.

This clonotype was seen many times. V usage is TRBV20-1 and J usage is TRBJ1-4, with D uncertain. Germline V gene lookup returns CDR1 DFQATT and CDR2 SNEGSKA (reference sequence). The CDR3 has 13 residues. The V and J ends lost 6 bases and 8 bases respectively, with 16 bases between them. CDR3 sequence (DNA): TGCAGTGCGTCCGGGATTTGGCCCGAAAAACTGTTTTTT. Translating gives CSASGIWPEKLFF.

The CDR3 region is CSASGTSNTDTQYF. CDR3 DNA: TGCAGCGCTTCCGGGACTTCCAACACAGATACGCAGTATTTT. This chain uses TRBV29-1 with TRBJ2-3; tentatively, D is TRBD2 (6 bases). The germline V and J ends were trimmed by 7 bases and 2 bases, with 16 bases remaining between them. The CDR3 has 14 residues. Per the germline V gene, CDR1 is SQVTM and CDR2 is ANQGSEA.

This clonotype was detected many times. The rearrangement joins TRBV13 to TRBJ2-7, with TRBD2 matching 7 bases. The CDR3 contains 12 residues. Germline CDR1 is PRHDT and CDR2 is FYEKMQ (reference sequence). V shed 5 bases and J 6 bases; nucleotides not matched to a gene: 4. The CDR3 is CASSLPGGEQYF. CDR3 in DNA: TGTGCCAGCAGCCTCCCGGGGGGCGAGCAGTACTTC.

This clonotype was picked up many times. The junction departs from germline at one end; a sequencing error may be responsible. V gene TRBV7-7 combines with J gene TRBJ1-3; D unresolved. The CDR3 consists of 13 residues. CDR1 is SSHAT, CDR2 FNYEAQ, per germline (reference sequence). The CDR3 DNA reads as TGTGCTAGCAGCCCCCCCGCGGGAGGGACCATATATTTT. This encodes CASSPPAGGTIYF.

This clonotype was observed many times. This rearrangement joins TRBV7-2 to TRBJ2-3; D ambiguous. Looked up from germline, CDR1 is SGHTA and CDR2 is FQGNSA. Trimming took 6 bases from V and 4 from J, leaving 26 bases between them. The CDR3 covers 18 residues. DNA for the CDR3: TGTGCCAGCAGTCCCCCCGGTGGGTGGGGTGGATTTCCAGATACGCAGTATTTT. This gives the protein CASSPPGGWGGFPDTQYF.

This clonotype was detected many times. CDR3: CASSQELRGAKVELNTEAFF. CDR3 bases: TGTGCCAGCAGCCAAGAACTACGCGGGGCGAAAGTCGAATTGAACACTGAAGCTTTCTTT. The V gene is TRBV4-2, the J gene TRBJ1-1; D is perhaps TRBD1 (5 bases). This CDR3 region has 20 residues. Germline V gene lookup returns CDR1 LGHNA and CDR2 YNFKEQ. The V and J ends lost 0 bases and 0 bases respectively, with 23 bases between them.

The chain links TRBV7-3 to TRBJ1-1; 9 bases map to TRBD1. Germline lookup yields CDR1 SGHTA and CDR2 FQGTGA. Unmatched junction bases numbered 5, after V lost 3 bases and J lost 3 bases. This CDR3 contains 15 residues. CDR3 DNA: TGTGCCAGCAGCTTGACAGGGGGTGTTGACACTGAAGCTTTCTTT. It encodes CASSLTGGVDTEAFF.